One sample yielded the 27 T cell receptor beta chains listed below, sequenced in a study of T cell responses to AZD1222 COVID-19 vaccine. Profiling relied on immunoSEQ multiplex PCR, and the TCRdb table lists in-frame clones only, not all of them. The repertoire holds about 120,000 clones, 80% to 95% seen once, with around 3.8% in the top ten. Specimen: peripheral blood, collected 28 days after the second dose of the MenACWY control vaccine. These receptors originate from an adult who received the MenACWY meningococcal vaccine as a control.

The chain couples TRBV4-1 to TRBJ2-7; no clear D. The CDR3 has 13 residues. The germline gives CDR1 MGHRA, CDR2 YSYEKL. The ends were cut back, 1 base at V and 4 bases at J, with 8 bases in the middle. The CDR3: CASSQVFGYEQYF. CDR3 bases: TGCGCCAGCAGCCAAGTATTCGGGTACGAGCAGTACTTC.

V is TRBV9 and J is TRBJ1-1, with no clear D. The CDR3 consists of 14 residues. Per germline, CDR1 SGDLS and CDR2 YYNGEE. Between the trimmed V and J ends, which lost 0 bases and 1 base, there was a span of 7 bases. CDR3 protein: CASSVAPQNTEAFF. The DNA for the CDR3 is TGTGCCAGCAGCGTAGCTCCACAGAACACTGAAGCTTTCTTT.

The rearrangement links TRBV28 to TRBJ2-5, with D possibly TRBD2 on 5 matching bases. CDR1 and CDR2 from the germline V gene are MDHEN and SYDVKM. CDR3 length: 16 residues. Trimming removed 5 bases from V and 8 bases from J, with 24 bases in between. The CDR3 loop reads CASSPFHEGGVGTQYF. The CDR3 DNA reads as TGTGCCAGCAGTCCCTTTCACGAGGGTGGGGTGGGAACCCAGTACTTC.

V gene TRBV4-1 combines with J gene TRBJ2-7; 8 bases agree with TRBD2. Germline CDR1 MGHRA, CDR2 YSYEKL. The CDR3 has 16 amino acids. The V gene end was trimmed by 1 base and the J gene end by 5 bases; junction bases not matched to a gene: 10. The CDR3 nucleotides are TGCGCCAGCAGCCAAGCCGAGGTAGCGGGACTAGACGAGCAGTACTTC. It specifies CASSQAEVAGLDEQYF.

CDR3 sequence: CASSTRDRDRDEQFF. CDR3 bases: TGCGCCAGCAGCACCCGGGACAGGGACAGGGATGAGCAGTTCTTC. The chain carries TRBV10-2 and TRBJ2-1; 9 bases agree with TRBD1. The germline V gene encodes CDR1 WSHSY and CDR2 SAAADI. V lost 6 bases, J lost 8 bases, and 11 bases stayed unmatched. The CDR3 consists of 15 residues.

The chain joins TRBV2 to TRBJ2-7, with TRBD2 matching 9 bases. The CDR3 is 14 amino acids. The trim removed 7 bases at V and 5 bases at J, leaving 9 bases unmatched. CDR1 SNHLY and CDR2 FYNNEI come from the germline V gene. The CDR3 sequence: CASIVAGATNEQYF. The CDR3 DNA is TGTGCCAGCATTGTAGCGGGAGCGACGAACGAGCAGTACTTC.

The V call is TRBV28, the J call TRBJ2-7; possibly TRBD2 for D (5 bases). Germline CDR1 reads MDHEN; CDR2 reads SYDVKM. The CDR3 runs 16 residues. V shed 1 base and J shed 0 bases, with 13 bases lying between them. The CDR3 DNA follows: TGTGCCAGCAGTTTATCACCTAGCTTCTACTCCTACGAGCAGTACTTC. Amino acids: CASSLSPSFYSYEQYF.

This clone has only one observation. The sample holds other DNA sequences that translate to the same CDR3. The V call is TRBV18, the J call TRBJ2-3, with D uncertain. The CDR3 covers 13 residues. The germline V gene has CDR1 KGHSH and CDR2 LQKENI. The V gene lost 1 base and the J gene lost 2 bases, with 4 bases spanning the gap. This CDR3 reads CASSPRTTDTQYF. In nucleotides, the CDR3 is TGTGCCAGCTCACCACGGACCACAGATACGCAGTATTTT.

The J gene is TRBJ1-2, the V gene TRBV28, with D possibly being TRBD1 (6 bases). The CDR3 length is 11 residues. The V gene lost 7 bases and the J gene lost 7 bases, with 10 bases spanning the gap. Per germline, CDR1 MDHEN and CDR2 SYDVKM. CDR3 in amino acids: CASTTGFGYTF. DNA for the CDR3: TGTGCCAGCACTACAGGGTTTGGCTACACCTTC.

The chain uses TRBV14 and TRBJ1-4; D gene ambiguous. The CDR3 loop spans 15 amino acids. Germline V lookup: CDR1 SGHDN, CDR2 FVKESK. The V and J ends lost 5 bases and 3 bases respectively, with 13 bases between them. CDR3 sequence (DNA): TGTGCCAGCAGCGAACGTGTTCCCCCTAATGAAAAACTGTTTTTT. It encodes CASSERVPPNEKLFF. Complete variable domain (other parts from reference TRBV14 and TRBJ1-4): EAGVTQFPSHSVIEKGQTVTLRCDPISGHDNLYWYRRVMGKEIKFLLHFVKESKQDESGMPNNRFLAERTGGTYSTLKVQPAELEDSGVYFCASSERVPPNEKLFFGSGTQLSVL.

The rearrangement joins TRBV5-4 to TRBJ2-5; 9 bases align to TRBD2. Germline assignment: CDR1 SGHNT and CDR2 YYREEE (reference sequence). After removal of 4 bases from V and 5 bases from J, the junction contained 12 bases not matched to a gene. This CDR3 spans 16 amino acids. CDR3 region: CASSPPFAGGGETQYF. CDR3 DNA sequence: TGTGCCAGCAGCCCCCCTTTCGCGGGAGGGGGGGAGACCCAGTACTTC.

The chain combines TRBV7-8 with TRBJ1-5; 7 bases are a match to TRBD1. The CDR3 covers 15 residues. V was clipped by 2 bases and J by 8 bases; unmatched bases: 9. Germline CDR1 and CDR2: SGHVS and FQNEAQ. As DNA, the CDR3 is TGTGCCAGCAGCTTACAACAGGGGCTGGTGGAGCCCCAGCATTTT. Amino acid sequence: CASSLQQGLVEPQHF. Drawing the rest from reference TRBV7-8 and TRBJ1-5, the complete variable domain is GAGVSQSPRYKVAKRGQDVALRCDPISGHVSLFWYQQALGQGPEFLTYFQNEAQLDKSGLPSDRFFAERPEGSVSTLKIQRTQQEDSAVYLCASSLQQGLVEPQHFGDGTRLSIL.

The count of this clone is one. The chain uses TRBV10-3 and TRBJ1-1; tentatively, D is TRBD1 (5 bases). The CDR3 runs 14 residues. Germline V gene data show CDR1 as ENHRY and CDR2 as SYGVKD. V lost 2 bases, J lost 4 bases, and 11 bases lay in between. The CDR3 is CAISEVNGGTEAFF. Written as DNA, the CDR3 is TGTGCCATCAGTGAGGTGAACGGGGGCACTGAAGCTTTCTTT.

The chain is built from TRBV9 and TRBJ1-2; D remains unclear. V lost 0 bases, J lost 2 bases, and 5 bases lay in between. The CDR3 extends over 13 amino acids. Germline V CDR1 and CDR2: SGDLS, YYNGEE. The CDR3 spells CASSVGKNYGYTF. For the CDR3, the DNA is TGTGCCAGCAGCGTAGGGAAGAACTATGGCTACACCTTC.

The V call is TRBV28, the J call TRBJ2-3; 7 bases line up with TRBD2. The germline gives CDR1 MDHEN, CDR2 SYDVKM. Losses at the gene ends were 5 bases for V and 3 bases for J; bases not matched to a gene: 8. CDR3 length: 15 amino acids. The CDR3 DNA follows: TGTGCCAGCAGTCCCAGCGGGAAGGGAACAGATACGCAGTATTTT. Its translation: CASSPSGKGTDTQYF.

This chain connects TRBV7-6 to TRBJ1-4; D gene unclear. Trimming took 4 bases from V and 0 from J, leaving 9 bases between them. CDR1 and CDR2 from the germline V gene are SGHVS and FNYEAQ. The CDR3 has 15 amino acids. In nucleotides, the CDR3 is TGTGCCAGCAGCTCCGGGCCAGCAACTAATGAAAAACTGTTTTTT. This gives the protein CASSSGPATNEKLFF.

The chain links TRBV28 to TRBJ2-3; a weak D match, TRBD1 (5 bases). V was cut by 3 bases and J by 6 bases, with 7 bases left in between. Germline V gene data show CDR1 as MDHEN and CDR2 as SYDVKM. The CDR3 is made up of 12 amino acids. The CDR3 region is CASSFQGDTQYF. CDR3 DNA sequence: TGTGCCAGCAGTTTTCAGGGTGATACGCAGTATTTT.

This clone was observed a handful of times. The genes are TRBV28 and TRBJ2-5; TRBD1 might be the D (6 bases). Germline V gives CDR1 MDHEN, CDR2 SYDVKM. Trimming removed 6 bases from V and 14 bases from J, with 19 bases in between. This CDR3 is 12 amino acids long. The CDR3 loop reads CASRPDSARPYF. As DNA, the CDR3 is TGTGCCAGCAGGCCGGACAGTGCCAGACCATACTTC.

The rearrangement uses TRBV6-6 and TRBJ1-2; D ambiguous. Trimming cost V 0 bases and J 1 base, with 0 bases left between them. The germline V gene encodes CDR1 MNHNY and CDR2 SVGAGI (reference sequence). The length of the CDR3 is 12 residues. The CDR3 DNA reads as TGTGCCAGCAGTTACTCTAACTATGGCTACACCTTC. Translated, it gives CASSYSNYGYTF.

This clone was counted once. The chain combines TRBV5-4 with TRBJ2-7; D not certain. This CDR3 spans 15 amino acids. Germline V CDR1 and CDR2: SGHNT, YYREEE (reference sequence). Deletions cut 0 bases from V and 5 bases from J, with 15 bases between. CDR3 sequence: CASSLGLVPSDEQYF. The CDR3 nucleotides read TGTGCCAGCAGCTTGGGGCTAGTCCCCTCTGACGAGCAGTACTTC.

The CDR3 here is CASSPGHYQETQYF. The CDR3 DNA sequence: TGTGCCAGCAGCCCGGGACATTACCAAGAGACCCAGTACTTC. This rearrangement joins TRBV11-2 to TRBJ2-5; D may be TRBD1 (6 bases). Germline V CDR1 and CDR2: SGHAT, FQNNGV. This CDR3 has 14 residues. Trimming pared 5 bases from V and 0 bases from J, leaving 10 bases between.

The chain is built from TRBV6-1 and TRBJ1-4; TRBD1 agrees at 10 bases. V was clipped by 1 base and J by 7 bases; unmatched bases: 9. CDR1 and CDR2 from the germline V gene are MNHNS and SASEGT. The CDR3 spans 17 residues. CDR3 sequence reads: CASSEGFRRQGAEKLFF. The DNA of the CDR3 is TGTGCCAGCAGTGAAGGCTTCCGGAGACAGGGGGCTGAAAAACTGTTTTTT.

Only a few counts were recorded for this clone. The gene calls are TRBV7-2 and TRBJ2-1; D ambiguous. The CDR3 is 14 amino acids. Germline lookup yields CDR1 SGHTA and CDR2 FQGNSA. CDR3 sequence reads: CAVGPVSSYNEQFF. The CDR3 region has the DNA TGTGCAGTCGGTCCGGTTAGCTCCTACAATGAGCAGTTCTTC.

This rearrangement joins TRBV10-3 to TRBJ1-6; TRBD1 might be the D (6 bases). Trimming pared 3 bases from V and 1 base from J, leaving 10 bases between. This CDR3 spans 16 amino acids. Germline-derived CDR1 and CDR2 are ENHRY and SYGVKD. The CDR3 DNA reads as TGTGCCATCAGTGATTGGGGGGCGTCCTATAATTCACCCCTCCACTTT. Protein: CAISDWGASYNSPLHF.

The chain carries TRBV6-2 or TRBV6-3 and TRBJ1-4; TRBD1 is a possible D gene (6 bases). The CDR3 is 14 residues long. V was trimmed by 4 bases and J by 8 bases, leaving 14 bases between them. The germline V gene has CDR1 MNHEY and CDR2 SVGEGT. CDR3 in amino acids: CASSSWTDREKLFF. CDR3 nucleotides: TGTGCCAGCAGTTCCTGGACAGACCGGGAAAAACTGTTTTTT.

The chain combines TRBV9 with TRBJ2-1; D is unclear. The CDR3 totals 11 residues. Germline V CDR1 and CDR2: SGDLS, YYNGEE. Deletions cut 0 bases from V and 10 bases from J, with 5 bases between. The CDR3 DNA reads TGTGCCAGCAGCGTAGTGGGAGAGCAGTTCTTC. The encoded protein is CASSVVGEQFF.

This clone has only one observation. The CDR3 bases are TGTGCCAGCAGCGCAAGACAGTCCCACACTGAAGCTTTCTTT. It yields the protein CASSARQSHTEAFF. V and J are TRBV9 and TRBJ1-1; D possibly corresponds to TRBD1 (5 bases). CDR1 SGDLS and CDR2 YYNGEE come from the germline V gene. This CDR3 has 14 amino acids. Trimming pared 3 bases from V and 3 bases from J, leaving 12 bases between.